The 25 T cell receptor beta chains below were found in one sample sequenced in a study of T cells after yellow fever vaccination. TCRdb passed the 5' RACE reads through MiXCR, listing each CDR3 protein once. The sample consists of 120,000 or so distinct CDR3 sequences, roughly 15% of them appearing once. Sequencing used CD8+ T cells sorted from PBMCs, obtained 5 days after the yellow fever booster vaccination. These receptors originate from a man aged 18 to 29 who received the YFV17D yellow fever vaccine.

V and J are TRBV4-3 and TRBJ1-2; 8 nucleotides match TRBD1. With V trimmed by 1 base and J by 4 bases, 2 bases remained unmatched. The CDR3 has 14 residues. Per germline, CDR1 LGHNA and CDR2 YSLEER. CDR3 bases: TGCGCCAGCAGCCAAGCAGGGGGCTTCTATGGCTACACCTTC. Its protein product is CASSQAGGFYGYTF.

This clonotype turned up a few times. This chain joins TRBV14 and TRBJ2-7; D possibly corresponds to TRBD1 (6 bases). This CDR3 contains 15 residues. V was pared by 4 bases and J by 3 bases, with 16 bases between. Per germline, CDR1 SGHDN and CDR2 FVKESK. Here the CDR3 DNA reads TGTGCCAGCAGCCCAGGGGCGACGGCCGTCTACGAGCAGTACTTC. Translated, it gives CASSPGATAVYEQYF.

Notes on this clonotype: The CDR3 does not end in the conserved phenylalanine or tryptophan, so this is likely a read error. V is TRBV7-9 and J is TRBJ2-1, with TRBD2 matching 9 bases. In germline, CDR1 is SEHNR, CDR2 FQNEAQ (reference sequence). Losses at the gene ends were 5 bases for V and 4 bases for J; bases not matched to a gene: 9. The CDR3 extends over 16 amino acids. This CDR3 is CASSALGAGGYNEQFV. The CDR3 coding sequence is TGTGCCAGCAGCGCCCTCGGGGCGGGGGGGTACAATGAGCAGTTCGTC.

This rearrangement joins TRBV27 to TRBJ1-4; D is unclear. Looked up from germline, CDR1 is MNHEY and CDR2 is SMNVEV (reference sequence). V dropped 6 bases and J dropped 2 bases, with 10 bases sitting between them. The CDR3 has 14 residues. The CDR3 region has the DNA TGTGCCAGCAGCCCCCGATGGACTAATGAAAAACTGTTTTTT. This codes for CASSPRWTNEKLFF.

This clonotype was seen more than once but under ten times. This chain's CDR3 is CASRTGSNTEAFF. CDR3 sequence (DNA): TGCGCCAGCAGGACAGGGTCAAACACTGAAGCTTTCTTT. This chain uses TRBV5-1 with TRBJ1-1, with 7 bases that match TRBD1. CDR3 length equals 13 residues. Germline-derived CDR1 and CDR2 are SGHRS and YFSETQ. The trim removed 5 bases at V and 2 bases at J, leaving 3 bases unmatched.

This clonotype was detected many times. The CDR3 sequence is CASSQDWLGGISYNSPLHF. In nucleotides, the CDR3 is TGCGCCAGCAGCCAAGATTGGTTGGGCGGGATCTCCTATAATTCACCCCTCCACTTT. The genes are TRBV4-3 and TRBJ1-6; D not resolved. V lost 0 bases and J 0 bases, leaving 15 bases between the germline ends. From germline, CDR1 is LGHNA and CDR2 YSLEER. The CDR3 spans 19 residues.

The chain links TRBV4-3 to TRBJ1-1; D gene unclear. V shed 4 bases and J shed 0 bases, with 9 bases lying between them. Looked up from germline, CDR1 is LGHNA and CDR2 is YSLEER. This CDR3 spans 14 amino acids. The chain's CDR3 is CASSPGQLNTEAFF. The CDR3 DNA sequence: TGCGCCAGCAGCCCAGGTCAACTGAACACTGAAGCTTTCTTT.

This chain joins TRBV7-9 and TRBJ2-7, with D possibly matching TRBD1 (6 bases). Trimming shortened V by 4 bases and J by 9 bases, and 13 bases separated the two germline ends. Germline loops: CDR1 SEHNR, CDR2 FQNEAQ (reference sequence). The CDR3 consists of 12 residues. DNA for the CDR3: TGTGCCAGCAGCTCGGACAGAAATAGGCAGTACTTC. Its protein product is CASSSDRNRQYF.

There are a few counts of this clonotype. V gene TRBV7-3 combines with J gene TRBJ2-1; TRBD2 agrees at 8 bases. V dropped 4 bases and J dropped 4; count of bases not matched to a gene: 9. The CDR3 runs 16 residues. Germline-derived CDR1 and CDR2 are SGHTA and FQGTGA. In DNA form, the CDR3 reads TGTGCCAGCAGCTCTCTCGCGGGGGGCCGGTACAATGAGCAGTTCTTC. It specifies CASSSLAGGRYNEQFF.

The sample holds many counts of this clonotype. The chain carries TRBV20-1 and TRBJ2-1; 15 bases map to TRBD2. The CDR3 is made up of 16 amino acids. CDR1 DFQATT and CDR2 SNEGSKA come from the germline V gene (reference sequence). V dropped 6 bases and J dropped 5; count of bases not matched to a gene: 8. In DNA, the CDR3 is TGCAGTGCCCGAGGACTAGCGGGGGGGCTCGACAATGAGCAGTTCTTC. As protein: CSARGLAGGLDNEQFF.

The chain uses TRBV4-3 and TRBJ2-1; 9 bases map to TRBD1. V trimming: 1 base; J trimming: 9 bases; junction bases outside the gene matches: 10. There are 16 residues in the CDR3. CDR1 LGHNA and CDR2 YSLEER come from the germline V gene. The CDR3 sequence: CASSQARGQGLGEQFF. In DNA form, the CDR3 reads TGCGCCAGCAGCCAAGCGCGGGGACAGGGTCTCGGTGAGCAGTTCTTC.

This clonotype was picked up a small number of times. The rearrangement joins TRBV27 to TRBJ2-5, with D tentatively TRBD2 (5 bases). The germline gives CDR1 MNHEY, CDR2 SMNVEV (reference sequence). The CDR3 has 14 amino acids. V dropped 4 bases and J dropped 1 base, with 10 bases sitting between them. The CDR3 loop is CASSSTGSQETQYF. The CDR3 DNA follows: TGTGCCAGCAGTTCCACGGGATCCCAAGAGACCCAGTACTTC.

J is TRBJ1-1 and V is TRBV5-6, with D maybe TRBD1 (5 bases). Germline V lookup: CDR1 SGHDT, CDR2 YYEEEE. CDR3 length: 15 amino acids. V was clipped by 4 bases and J by 0 bases, with 13 bases between them. This chain's CDR3 is CASSIGTSMNTEAFF. The CDR3 region has the DNA TGTGCCAGCAGCATAGGGACGTCCATGAACACTGAAGCTTTCTTT. Full variable domain (rest looked up from reference TRBV5-6 and TRBJ1-1): DAGVTQSPTHLIKTRGQQVTLRCSPKSGHDTVSWYQQALGQGPQFIFQYYEEEERQRGNFPDRFSGHQFPNYSSELNVNALLLGDSALYLCASSIGTSMNTEAFFGQGTRLTVV.

The V and J genes are TRBV7-2 and TRBJ2-2; D possibly uses TRBD1 or TRBD2 (6 bases each). Germline-derived CDR1 and CDR2 are SGHTA and FQGNSA. V was cut by 6 bases and J by 0 bases, with 11 bases left in between. The CDR3 contains 15 residues. CDR3 DNA: TGTGCCAGCAGACCGGGGGCGTCGAACACCGGGGAGCTGTTTTTT. It encodes CASRPGASNTGELFF. Looking up the rest from reference TRBV7-2 and TRBJ2-2 gives the full variable domain: GAGVSQSPSNKVTEKGKDVELRCDPISGHTALYWYRQSLGQGLEFLIYFQGNSAPDKSGLPSDRFSAERTGGSVSTLTIQRTQQEDSAVYLCASRPGASNTGELFFGEGSRLTVL.

This clonotype showed up just a few times. The rearrangement uses TRBV7-2 and TRBJ1-5; the match to TRBD1 covers 9 bases. The CDR3 covers 16 residues. Germline CDR1 SGHTA, CDR2 FQGNSA. J gave up 7 bases and V 0 bases, and 7 bases lay outside the gene matches. The CDR3 bases are TGTGCCAGCAGCTTAGCAACCGGGACAGGGAACCAGCCCCAGCATTTT. Protein sequence: CASSLATGTGNQPQHF.

The chain employs TRBV10-3 and TRBJ1-5; D unresolved. V lost 0 bases to trimming and J lost 8 bases, with 26 bases between them. This CDR3 contains 19 residues. Germline values: CDR1 ENHRY, CDR2 SYGVKD. The CDR3 here is CAISESKGSYQTPIEPQHF. For the CDR3, the DNA is TGTGCCATCAGTGAGTCGAAGGGTTCCTACCAAACACCCATAGAGCCCCAGCATTTT.

This chain joins TRBV11-3 and TRBJ2-1; 11 bases agree with TRBD1. V shed 2 bases and J 8 bases; nucleotides not matched to a gene: 5. Germline-derived CDR1 and CDR2 are SGHNT and YENEEA. The CDR3 has 15 residues. The CDR3 region has the DNA TGTGCCAGCAGCTTACTGGGACAGGGGGTCGATGAGCAGTTCTTC. Protein sequence: CASSLLGQGVDEQFF.

This chain joins TRBV7-6 and TRBJ2-1; D call uncertain. Trimming shortened V by 1 base and J by 1 base, and 11 bases separated the two germline ends. This CDR3 comprises 16 residues. CDR1 and CDR2 (germline): SGHVS, FNYEAQ. CDR3 bases: TGTGCCAGCAGCTTAGTAGGCGACTTGTCCTACAATGAGCAGTTCTTC. Translating it yields CASSLVGDLSYNEQFF.

This sequence joins TRBV11-2 and TRBJ2-2; D possibly corresponds to TRBD2 (6 bases). Trimming removed 3 bases at V and 9 bases at J, with 11 bases between. Per the germline V gene, CDR1 is SGHAT and CDR2 is FQNNGV. The CDR3 is made up of 13 amino acids. The CDR3 is CASSFRLGWELFF. As DNA, the CDR3 is TGTGCCAGCAGCTTCCGACTAGGGTGGGAGCTGTTTTTT.

The rearrangement uses TRBV7-3 and TRBJ2-1; 11 bases are a match to TRBD2. CDR1 is SGHTA, CDR2 FQGTGA, per germline. This CDR3 region has 15 residues. The J segment lost 4 bases and the V segment lost 5 bases, leaving 4 bases of the junction unmatched. CDR3 bases: TGTGCCAGCAGCAAACTAGCGGGGGCTTACAATGAGCAGTTCTTC. It encodes CASSKLAGAYNEQFF. The full variable domain, completed using reference TRBV7-3 and TRBJ2-1, is GAGVSQTPSNKVTEKGKYVELRCDPISGHTALYWYRQSLGQGPEFLIYFQGTGAADDSGLPNDRFFAVRPEGSVSTLKIQRTERGDSAVYLCASSKLAGAYNEQFFGPGTRLTVL.

This clonotype was seen a few times. The chain couples TRBV6-1 to TRBJ1-1; D perhaps matches TRBD1 (5 bases). V was shortened by 5 bases and J by 1 base, with 14 bases between the two germline ends. The CDR3 is 15 amino acids. The germline V gene encodes CDR1 MNHNS and CDR2 SASEGT. CDR3: CASSFPDIPNTEAFF. DNA for the CDR3: TGTGCCAGCAGTTTCCCGGACATACCGAACACTGAAGCTTTCTTT.

The chain combines TRBV7-9 with TRBJ2-7; no reliable D call. V lost 5 bases, J lost 7 bases, and 12 bases lay in between. The CDR3 spans 12 residues. CDR1 and CDR2 (germline): SEHNR, FQNEAQ (reference sequence). This chain's CDR3 is CASSPGSSEQYF. The CDR3 nucleotides read TGTGCCAGCAGCCCGGGTAGCAGTGAGCAGTACTTC.

The chain combines TRBV19 with TRBJ2-6; TRBD1 or TRBD2 may be the D gene (5 bases each). The V gene lost 1 base and the J gene lost 2 bases, with 9 bases spanning the gap. The germline gives CDR1 LNHDA, CDR2 SQIVND (reference sequence). CDR3 size: 16 residues. As DNA, the CDR3 is TGTGCCAGTAGTATAGTTGGGGGTCCTGGGGCCAACGTCCTGACTTTC. Its translation is CASSIVGGPGANVLTF.

This chain connects TRBV7-2 to TRBJ1-5; D gene ambiguous. CDR3 length: 15 amino acids. The ends were cut back, 6 bases at V and 6 bases at J, with 18 bases in the middle. CDR1 is SGHTA and CDR2 is FQGNSA in the germline V gene. CDR3 residues: CASRLLSGGPQPQHF. The DNA of the CDR3 is TGTGCCAGCAGGCTACTTTCAGGAGGGCCTCAGCCCCAGCATTTT.

V gene TRBV3-1 combines with J gene TRBJ2-5; possible D gene TRBD2, 6 bases. V was shortened by 10 bases and J by 5 bases, with 17 bases between the two germline ends. This CDR3 is built from 13 residues. CDR1 LGHDT and CDR2 YNNKEL come from the germline V gene (reference sequence). The CDR3 DNA sequence: TGTGCCATCGGCGGGGCTTCGTGGGAGACCCAGTACTTC. Amino acid sequence: CAIGGASWETQYF.